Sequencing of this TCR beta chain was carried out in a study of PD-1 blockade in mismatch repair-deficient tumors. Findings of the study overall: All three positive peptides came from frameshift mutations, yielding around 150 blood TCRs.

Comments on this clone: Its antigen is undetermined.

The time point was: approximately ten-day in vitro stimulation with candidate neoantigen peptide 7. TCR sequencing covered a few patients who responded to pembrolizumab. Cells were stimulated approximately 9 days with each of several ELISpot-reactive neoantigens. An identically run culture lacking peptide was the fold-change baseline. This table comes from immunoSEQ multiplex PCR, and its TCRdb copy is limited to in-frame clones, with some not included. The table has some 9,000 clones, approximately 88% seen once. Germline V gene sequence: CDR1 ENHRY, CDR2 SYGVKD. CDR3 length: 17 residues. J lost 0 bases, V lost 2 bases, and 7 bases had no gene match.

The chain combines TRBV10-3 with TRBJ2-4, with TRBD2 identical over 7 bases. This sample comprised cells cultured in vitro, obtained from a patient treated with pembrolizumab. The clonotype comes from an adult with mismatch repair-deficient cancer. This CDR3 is CAISERLADLAKNIQYF. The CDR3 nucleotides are TGTGCCATCAGTGAGAGGCTAGCGGACCTAGCCAAAAACATTCAGTACTTC.